This T cell receptor (beta chain) emerged from a study of long-term antiretroviral therapy in people with HIV (dated by TCRdb to the early 2020s). Concerning the study at large: The earliest samples were collected roughly a decade before the 2015 WHO recommendation for immediate ART, at a time when ART was usually postponed until CD4 counts fell. From 30 adults with confirmed HIV infection, the cohort provided around 180 cryopreserved PBMC samples, gathered serially across a mean of about six years (range 1-12). A retrospective serial study tested whether changes in peripheral blood TRB repertoire composition and diversity were associated with ART initiation and durable HIV suppression. No cross-contamination during QIAcube processing turned up in test extractions that ran a monoclonal T-cell line alongside 25 to 35 polyclonal samples. Among the 30 to 35 participants with HIV, over nine were female. Study-wide findings and limitations: Compared with controls, HIV repertoires had narrower CDR3 length ranges, and the network structure pointed to an antigen-experienced repertoire that shifted only slightly toward naive after ART. Owing to limited PBMC availability, only the TCR beta chain was sequenced, without alpha chain pairing. Inferences about post-ART repertoire changes are limited because no data were available on ART adherence, viral resistance or therapy changes. Starting ART was linked to a significant rise in TRB diversity, yet even after long-term ART the diversity remained significantly lower than in transplant donor controls. Because pre-ART samples had limited cell numbers, unsorted PBMC were profiled rather than sorted CD4+ and CD8+ T cells. Expanded TRB clones identified before ART initiation dominated the repertoire across all time points, though the dominance fluctuated and decreased in many PLHIV after ART. The samples were dated from about 2004 to 2018, and the ART regimens that were used may be less effective than current ART regimens.

Of note for this clone: Its specific antigen is unknown. No clone much larger than this one lies a single base away; base qualities are absent.

The CDR3 contains 15 residues, cysteine and phenylalanine counted. Only the CDR3 DNA is retained, 45 bases long and in frame from the first base. V is shortened by 0 bases, J by 2 bases, and the region joining them spans 12 bases. CDR1 and CDR2 are read off the germline V gene as SGDLS and YYNGEE. To be included, a participant needed at least one PBMC sample from before ART initiation plus at least two post-ART samples. Treatment was received in the United States of America by all participants with HIV. Before DNA extraction, cryopreserved samples of about 0.9-10 million PBMC were thawed and then washed. At the time of the earliest PBMC sample, participants with HIV were aged between roughly 20 and 55 years. PBMC samples were contributed by each participant from 1-4 timepoints before ART initiation and 2-8 timepoints after ART initiation, with a median of 7 samples. For every participant, serial HIV viral load, CD4+ T-cell count, ART history and demographic data were obtained. A Qiagen kit on a QIAcube was used to extract genomic DNA from unsorted PBMC, with samples processed in batches of 12.

The immunoSEQ hsTCRB v3.0 assay was used at survey level resolution for TRB variable region sequencing. The targeted TRB sequencing depth was about 35,000-55,000 T-cell genomes per sample. An Illumina MiSeq with a v3 150-cycle kit was used to sequence the pooled TRB libraries. Turning to the authors' computational methods: Repertoire analysis was performed in R inside a reproducible Nextflow workflow that covered QC, data transformation and analysis. LymphoSeq2, an R package for exploring AIRR-Seq data, was used to implement the custom analyses. A few samples that produced fewer than 5000 total TRB sequences were removed, so about 200 HIV repertoires were analyzed. Among the 170 to 200 retained HIV repertoires, approximately 61 were collected before ART initiation and approximately 130 after ART initiation. Repertoires were downsampled to 5000 TRB nucleotide sequences, and summary statistics were averaged over 100 downsampling iterations. TRB sequences were retained for analysis only if CDR3 regions of at least seven amino acids were present. Two measures captured diversity: a Shannon entropy-derived clonality score and the Gini coefficient. In the repertoire networks, any two of the top 5000 CDR3 amino acid sequences were connected whenever the two sequences differed by an edit distance of one. GLIPH2 predicted antigen specificity groups and MHC restriction for TRB CDR3 amino acid sequences. CDR3 amino acid sequences were matched against VDJdb and McPAS-TCR to flag known CMV, EBV, HIV or tissue antigen associations. Pre-ART, post-ART and control groups were compared with Wilcoxon signed-rank tests and Holm-Bonferroni correction. TCRdb holds this immuneACCESS table with in-frame rearrangements only. Some clones are missing; in checked studies, unresolved V genes explain under half, and the rest has no known cause. V and J calls plus clone size are reproduced from that table; the DNA served to infer D and trimming. Within this sample are under 45,000 clones, with 80% to 85% of them counted one time only. 6.2% of the sample belongs to the ten largest clones.

The chain uses TRBV9 and TRBJ2-7, and TRBD2 may be the D gene, going by 6 matching bases. Source: unsorted PBMCs, taken 1 year after starting antiretroviral therapy. This TCR was recovered from a man between 18 and 35 years old with HIV. The sequenced DNA is TGTGCCAGCAGCGTAGGGCCTAGCGTAACCTACGAGCAGTACTTC. This sequence encodes CASSVGPSVTYEQYF.